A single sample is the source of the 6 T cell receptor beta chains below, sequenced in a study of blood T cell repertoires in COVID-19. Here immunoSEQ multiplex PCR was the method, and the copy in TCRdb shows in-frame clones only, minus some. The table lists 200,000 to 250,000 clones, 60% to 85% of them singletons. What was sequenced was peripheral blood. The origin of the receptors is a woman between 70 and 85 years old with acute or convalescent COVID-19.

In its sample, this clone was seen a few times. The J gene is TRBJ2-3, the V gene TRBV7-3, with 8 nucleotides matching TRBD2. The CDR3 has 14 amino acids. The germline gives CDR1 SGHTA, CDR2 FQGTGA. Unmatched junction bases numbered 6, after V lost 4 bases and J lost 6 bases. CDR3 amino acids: CASSSGTSADTQYF. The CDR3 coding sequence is TGTGCCAGCAGCTCCGGGACTAGTGCTGATACGCAGTATTTT.

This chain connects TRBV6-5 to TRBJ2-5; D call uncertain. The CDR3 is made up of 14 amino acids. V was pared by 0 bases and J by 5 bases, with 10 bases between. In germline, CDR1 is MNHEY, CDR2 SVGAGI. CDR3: CASSYSGPGETQYF. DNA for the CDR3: TGTGCCAGCAGTTACTCCGGTCCCGGGGAGACCCAGTACTTC.

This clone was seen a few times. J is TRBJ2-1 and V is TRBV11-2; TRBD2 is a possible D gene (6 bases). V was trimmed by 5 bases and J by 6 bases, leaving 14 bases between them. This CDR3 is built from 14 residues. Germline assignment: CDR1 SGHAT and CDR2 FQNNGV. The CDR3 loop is CASSLQLAANEQFF. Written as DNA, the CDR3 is TGTGCCAGCAGCCTTCAACTAGCTGCCAATGAGCAGTTCTTC.

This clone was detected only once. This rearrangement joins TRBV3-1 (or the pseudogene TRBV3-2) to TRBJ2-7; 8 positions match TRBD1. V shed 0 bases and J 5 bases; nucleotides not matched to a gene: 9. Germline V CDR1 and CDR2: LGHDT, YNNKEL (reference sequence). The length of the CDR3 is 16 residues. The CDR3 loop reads CASSQEFLRQGNEQYF. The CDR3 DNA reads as TGTGCCAGCAGCCAAGAGTTCCTTCGACAGGGGAACGAGCAGTACTTC.

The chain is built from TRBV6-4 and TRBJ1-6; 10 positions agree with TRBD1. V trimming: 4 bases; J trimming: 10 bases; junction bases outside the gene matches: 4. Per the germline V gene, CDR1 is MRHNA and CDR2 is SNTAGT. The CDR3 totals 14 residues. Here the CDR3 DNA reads TGTGCCAGCAGTGCGGGACAGGGGAACTCACCCCTCCACTTT. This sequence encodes CASSAGQGNSPLHF.

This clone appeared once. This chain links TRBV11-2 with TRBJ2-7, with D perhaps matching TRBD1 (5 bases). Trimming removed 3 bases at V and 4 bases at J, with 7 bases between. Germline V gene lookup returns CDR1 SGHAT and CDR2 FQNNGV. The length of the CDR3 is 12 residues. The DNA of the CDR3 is TGTGCCAGCAGCTTGGGGCTATACGAGCAGTACGTC. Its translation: CASSLGLYEQYV.